The clone carrying this T cell receptor beta chain was counted ten times or more. Its specificity is unknown. In the library, individual cDNA molecules carried attached unique molecular identifiers. TCRdb reanalysed the 5' RACE reads using MiXCR and keeps one entry per CDR3 protein. Of about 20,000 distinct CDR3 sequences listed, 4.8% are singletons. Germline CDR1 is MNHEY and CDR2 is SVGAGI. The CDR3 is made up of 15 amino acids. V lost 9 bases to trimming and J lost 2 bases, with 17 bases between them. The data belong to a study of early T cells in non-severe SARS-CoV-2 infection. Study overall: From unsorted whole blood, bulk RNA was sequenced, and the chains remained unpaired.

Study-level results: The VDJdb matching leaned toward anti-spike CD8 responses and overlooked private and CD4 specificities.

Sequences were obtained from whole blood. The chain joins TRBV6-5 to TRBJ1-5; a possible D gene is TRBD1 (6 bases). This receptor was obtained from an adult who was a healthcare worker with PCR-confirmed SARS-CoV-2 infection or an uninfected control (not recorded which). CDR3 sequence reads: CASRIQGGRNQPQHF. The CDR3, as DNA: TGTGCCAGTCGGATACAGGGTGGTCGCAATCAGCCCCAGCATTTT.